Listed below are T cell receptor beta chains from one sample, sequenced in a study of shared T cell receptors in the human thymus. Clones were read by immunoSEQ multiplex PCR, and TCRdb kept only the in-frame ones, dropping some. The data show about 660,000 clones, approximately 88% seen once. In addition, the sample was reused for a study of human thymus T cells.

The sequenced sample consisted of thymocytes. These receptors were obtained from a boy in the first two years of life with a congenital heart defect. Both conserved end residues are part of each CDR3. The D gene is left open where the match is weak. The size entry is marked missing in some rows and otherwise reads once, few, many or a size class.

CDR3,DNA,D,J,size,V
CASSFGLGAASGANVLTF,TGTGCCAGCAGTTTTGGGTTGGGGGCTGCCTCTGGGGCCAACGTCCTGACTTTC,NA,TRBJ2-6,once,TRBV28
CASSLYPGQYYEQYF,TGTGCCAGCAGTTTATACCCGGGACAGTATTACGAGCAGTACTTC,TRBD1,TRBJ2-7,NA,TRBV27
CASSHGLAGGGEIDEQFF,TGTGCCAGCAGCCACGGGCTAGCGGGAGGGGGGGAGATCGATGAGCAGTTCTTC,TRBD2,TRBJ2-1,NA,TRBV9
CASLSDADEQFF,TGCGCCAGCCTTTCCGACGCGGATGAGCAGTTCTTC,NA,TRBJ2-1,NA,TRBV5-1
CASSEGGDTQYF,TGTGCCAGCAGTGAGGGGGGGGATACGCAGTATTTT,TRBD2,TRBJ2-3,NA,TRBV6-1
CASSQDRAGGRPYNEQFF,TGTGCCAGCAGCCAAGATAGAGCGGGAGGGCGGCCCTACAATGAGCAGTTCTTC,TRBD2,TRBJ2-1,NA,TRBV4-2
CASTFRQGGSEQYF,TGCGCCAGCACATTCAGACAGGGGGGGAGCGAGCAGTACTTC,TRBD1,TRBJ2-7,NA,TRBV5-1
CASSPLAGVSQYF,TGTGCCAGCAGTCCACTAGCGGGAGTGTCCCAGTACTTC,TRBD2,TRBJ2-5,once,TRBV27
CASSHRLCGRAREQYF,TGTGCCAGCAGCCATCGACTTTGCGGGAGGGCCCGCGAGCAGTACTTC,TRBD2,TRBJ2-7,NA,TRBV11-2
CASSPEGWDRGSNEQFF,TGTGCCAGCAGCCCAGAGGGTTGGGACAGGGGTTCCAATGAGCAGTTCTTC,TRBD1,TRBJ2-1,NA,TRBV7-2
CASSHPPSHEGYEQYF,TGCGCCAGCAGCCACCCCCCGAGCCATGAGGGATACGAGCAGTACTTC,NA,TRBJ2-7,NA,TRBV4-3
CASSLTAEGSYEQYF,TGTGCCAGCAGCTTAACGGCAGAGGGATCCTACGAGCAGTACTTC,NA,TRBJ2-7,NA,TRBV11-3
CASRLGQRDSYNEQFF,TGTGCAAGTCGCTTAGGCCAGCGGGATTCCTACAATGAGCAGTTCTTC,NA,TRBJ2-1,NA,TRBV12-2
CASSLVEPFFPYEQYF,TGTGCCAGCAGCTTGGTTGAGCCTTTTTTCCCCTACGAGCAGTACTTC,NA,TRBJ2-7,NA,TRBV7-2
CASSELGLAGGGTDTQYF,TGTGCCAGCAGTGAACTTGGATTAGCGGGAGGTGGCACAGATACGCAGTATTTT,TRBD2,TRBJ2-3,NA,TRBV25-1
CASSTRVRGSGPLGETNEKLFF,TGTGCCAGTAGTACCCGAGTAAGGGGGTCTGGACCCCTAGGAGAAACTAATGAAAAACTGTTTTTT,NA,TRBJ1-4,NA,TRBV19
CASSEPGQGLHYEQYF,TGTGCCAGCAGTGAGCCAGGACAGGGGCTCCACTACGAGCAGTACTTC,TRBD1,TRBJ2-7,once,TRBV25-1
CASSYNRDEKLFF,TGTGCCAGCAGTTACAACAGGGATGAAAAACTGTTTTTT,NA,TRBJ1-4,NA,TRBV6-6
CASSYGDRGRGAATQRRYF,TGTGCCAGCAGTTATGGGGACAGGGGGCGCGGCGCCGCTACCCAACGGCGGTACTTC,TRBD1,TRBJ2-7,NA,TRBV28
CASRYSEPGLAGKRATYEQYF,TGTGCCAGCAGGTATTCGGAGCCGGGACTAGCGGGAAAAAGGGCTACCTACGAGCAGTACTTC,TRBD2,TRBJ2-7,NA,TRBV6-9
CASSAQGARCNQPQHF,TGTGCCAGCAGTGCTCAGGGGGCGCGTTGCAATCAGCCCCAGCATTTT,TRBD1,TRBJ1-5,NA,TRBV25-1
CASSLPGVAGTSYEQYF,TGTGCCAGCAGTCTCCCCGGGGTAGCGGGGACCTCCTACGAGCAGTACTTC,TRBD2,TRBJ2-7,once,TRBV28
CASSQDREFSYEQYF,TGTGCCAGCAGCCAAGATAGAGAGTTTAGTTACGAGCAGTACTTC,NA,TRBJ2-7,NA,TRBV4-2
CASRTSGPSYNEQFF,TGTGCCAGTAGGACTAGCGGGCCCTCGTACAATGAGCAGTTCTTC,TRBD2,TRBJ2-1,few,TRBV19
CASSPGEGGSSYEQYF,TGTGCCAGCAGCCCGGGGGAGGGAGGGAGCTCCTACGAGCAGTACTTC,TRBD2,TRBJ2-7,once,TRBV4-2
CASRPPTKGAGGNEQYF,TGTGCCAGCAGACCCCCTACTAAGGGAGCGGGAGGAAACGAGCAGTACTTC,TRBD2,TRBJ2-7,once,TRBV2
CASSPTGGVGNGELFF,TGTGCCAGCAGCCCGACAGGGGGCGTCGGAAACGGGGAGCTGTTTTTT,TRBD1,TRBJ2-2,once,TRBV2
CAITGSRTGRNSGANVLTF,TGTGCCATCACTGGAAGTAGGACAGGGAGGAACTCTGGGGCCAACGTCCTGACTTTC,TRBD1,TRBJ2-6,NA,TRBV10-3
CASSPGTSGVELFF,TGCGCCAGCAGCCCTGGGACTAGCGGGGTGGAATTGTTCTTC,TRBD2,TRBJ2-1,NA,TRBV4-1
CSVRNGGQYF,TGCAGTGTTCGCAACGGGGGGCAGTATTTT,NA,TRBJ2-3,NA,TRBV20-1
CASSAKLGQGAGGYTF,TGTGCCAGCAGCGCCAAACTTGGACAGGGGGCGGGAGGCTACACCTTC,TRBD1,TRBJ1-2,NA,TRBV9
CASSQDDFPGDRGRINEQFF,TGCGCCAGCAGCCAAGATGATTTCCCCGGGGACAGGGGTCGGATCAATGAGCAGTTCTTC,TRBD1,TRBJ2-1,few,TRBV4-1
CASSQDRGQGRPDTQYF,TGCGCCAGCAGCCAAGATCGAGGTCAGGGTAGACCAGATACGCAGTATTTT,NA,TRBJ2-3,once,TRBV4-3
CASSSPGLAGGPDTGELFF,TGTGCCAGCAGCTCGCCGGGACTAGCGGGAGGGCCCGACACCGGGGAGCTGTTTTTT,TRBD2,TRBJ2-2,NA,TRBV7-4
CATSTPGSAEAFF,TGTGCCACCAGCACCCCAGGGTCCGCTGAAGCTTTCTTT,NA,TRBJ1-1,NA,TRBV15
CASSRRTSSSTDTQYF,TGCGCCAGCAGCCGCAGGACTAGCAGTAGCACAGATACGCAGTATTTT,TRBD2,TRBJ2-3,NA,TRBV4-3
CASSPNGANEQFF,TGTGCCAGCAGCCCCAACGGAGCAAATGAGCAGTTCTTC,NA,TRBJ2-1,NA,TRBV7-3
CASSEVGTSGIGTPKTQYF,TGTGCCAGCAGTGAAGTGGGGACTAGCGGGATAGGGACCCCGAAGACCCAGTACTTC,TRBD2,TRBJ2-5,NA,TRBV6-1
CASSRSGRKHEQFF,TGTGCCAGTAGCCGGAGCGGTAGGAAGCATGAGCAGTTCTTC,NA,TRBJ2-1,few,TRBV19
CASSLPPRLAGSYEQYF,TGTGCCAGCAGTTTACCCCCGCGGCTAGCGGGATCCTACGAGCAGTACTTC,TRBD2,TRBJ2-7,NA,TRBV28
CSVGQFSGNTIYF,TGCAGCGTGGGACAATTCTCTGGAAACACCATATATTTT,NA,TRBJ1-3,NA,TRBV29-1
CAISTSGRSDTQYF,TGTGCCATCAGTACTAGCGGGAGATCTGATACGCAGTATTTT,TRBD2,TRBJ2-3,NA,TRBV10-3
CASGSGTGRMHF,TGTGCTAGTGGTTCGGGGACAGGGAGAATGCATTTT,TRBD1,TRBJ1-5,NA,TRBV12-5
CASSSPRAGGKNIQYF,TGTGCCAGCAGCTCTCCGCGGGCAGGAGGCAAAAACATTCAGTACTTC,NA,TRBJ2-4,NA,TRBV11-2
CASSSTGYEQYF,TGTGCCAGCAGCAGTACGGGCTACGAGCAGTACTTC,NA,TRBJ2-7,few,TRBV6-1
CASSLSRDSNTEAFF,TGTGCCAGCAGCCTCTCCAGGGATTCGAACACTGAAGCTTTCTTT,NA,TRBJ1-1,NA,TRBV11-1
CASSFGSNRLNTEAFF,TGCGCCAGCAGCTTTGGTAGTAACAGATTGAACACTGAAGCTTTCTTT,NA,TRBJ1-1,NA,TRBV5-1
CASGSLQGAGYGYTF,TGTGCTAGTGGTTCGCTACAGGGGGCCGGCTATGGCTACACCTTC,TRBD1,TRBJ1-2,NA,TRBV12-5
CASSLVVPETQYF,TGCGCCAGCAGCCTAGTCGTCCCAGAGACCCAGTACTTC,NA,TRBJ2-5,NA,TRBV4-1
CASSRGPHYEQYF,TGTGCCAGCTCACGGGGGCCACATTACGAGCAGTACTTC,NA,TRBJ2-7,few,TRBV18